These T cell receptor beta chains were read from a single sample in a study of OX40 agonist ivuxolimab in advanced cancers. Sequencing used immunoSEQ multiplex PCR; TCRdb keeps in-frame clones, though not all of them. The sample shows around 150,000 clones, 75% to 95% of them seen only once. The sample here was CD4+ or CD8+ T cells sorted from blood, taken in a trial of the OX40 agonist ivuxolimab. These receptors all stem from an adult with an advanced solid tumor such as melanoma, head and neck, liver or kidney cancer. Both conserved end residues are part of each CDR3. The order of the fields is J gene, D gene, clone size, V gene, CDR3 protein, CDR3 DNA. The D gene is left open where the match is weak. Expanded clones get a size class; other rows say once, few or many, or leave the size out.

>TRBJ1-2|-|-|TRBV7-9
CASSLTGSYGYTF
TGTGCCAGCAGCTTAACGGGATCCTATGGCTACACCTTC
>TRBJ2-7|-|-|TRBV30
CAWGKGGGRPYEQYF
TGTGCCTGGGGAAAGGGGGGCGGGCGACCCTACGAGCAGTACTTC
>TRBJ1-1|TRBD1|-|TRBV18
CASSHTHRGDTEAFF
TGTGCCAGCTCTCACACTCACAGGGGCGACACTGAAGCTTTCTTT
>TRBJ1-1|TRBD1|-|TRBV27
CASSLSGTAPEAFF
TGTGCCAGCAGTTTGTCCGGGACAGCTCCCGAAGCTTTCTTT
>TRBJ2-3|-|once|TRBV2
CASSSSVARTDTQYF
TGTGCCAGCAGCTCGTCTGTGGCCCGGACAGATACGCAGTATTTT
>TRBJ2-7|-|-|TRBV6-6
CASSYGWEASYEQYF
TGTGCCAGCAGCTACGGGTGGGAGGCCTCCTACGAGCAGTACTTC
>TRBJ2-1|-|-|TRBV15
CATSNGRYNEQFF
TGTGCCACCAGCAACGGGAGATACAATGAGCAGTTCTTC
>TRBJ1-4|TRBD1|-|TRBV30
CAWTRTGGLGEKLFF
TGTGCCTGGACTAGGACAGGGGGCCTCGGTGAAAAACTGTTTTTT
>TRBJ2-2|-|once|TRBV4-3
CASSQATGGTGELFF
TGCGCCAGCAGCCAAGCGACAGGAGGCACCGGGGAGCTGTTTTTT
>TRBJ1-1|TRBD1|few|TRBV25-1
CASREDRVNTEAFF
TGTGCCAGCAGAGAGGACAGGGTGAACACTGAAGCTTTCTTT
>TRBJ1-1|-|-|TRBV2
CASRPAPQSMNTEAFF
TGTGCCAGCAGGCCCGCTCCACAGAGTATGAACACTGAAGCTTTCTTT
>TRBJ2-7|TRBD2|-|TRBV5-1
CASSPFLLAGEGAEQYF
TGCGCCAGCAGCCCATTTCTACTAGCGGGAGAGGGTGCGGAGCAGTACTTC
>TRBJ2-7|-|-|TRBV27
CASSVTGSAYEQYF
TGTGCCAGCAGTGTAACAGGTAGTGCCTACGAGCAGTACTTC
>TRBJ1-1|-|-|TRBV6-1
CATGPPANTEAFF
TGTGCCACCGGACCGCCTGCGAACACTGAAGCTTTCTTT
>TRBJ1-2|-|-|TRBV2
CASTRDRSYGGYTF
TGTGCCAGCACCCGGGACCGTTCCTATGGGGGCTACACCTTC
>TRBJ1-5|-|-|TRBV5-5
CASSLAPFQDQPQHF
TGTGCCAGCAGCTTGGCCCCATTCCAAGATCAGCCCCAGCATTTT
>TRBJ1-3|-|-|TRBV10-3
CAIENRDSGNTIYF
TGTGCCATCGAGAACAGGGACTCTGGAAACACCATATATTTT
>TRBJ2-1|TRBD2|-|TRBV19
CASSGWTSGSSYNEQFF
TGTGCCAGTAGTGGATGGACTAGCGGAAGCTCCTACAATGAGCAGTTCTTC
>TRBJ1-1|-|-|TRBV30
CAWGLGTEAFF
TGTGCCTGGGGCTTGGGCACTGAAGCTTTCTTT
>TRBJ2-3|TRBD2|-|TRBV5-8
CASSVAGTSGVTSTDTQYF
TGTGCCAGCAGCGTGGCCGGGACTAGCGGGGTAACTAGCACAGATACGCAGTATTTT
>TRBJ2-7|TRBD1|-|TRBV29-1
CSVEVPGQGYEQYF
TGCAGCGTTGAAGTCCCGGGACAGGGCTACGAGCAGTACTTC
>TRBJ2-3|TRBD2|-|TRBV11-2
CASSPRTSGYDTQYF
TGTGCCAGCAGCCCCAGGACTAGCGGATATGATACGCAGTATTTT
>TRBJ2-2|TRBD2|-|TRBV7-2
CASSLEGAGEWNTGELFF
TGTGCCAGCAGCTTAGAGGGAGCGGGGGAGTGGAACACCGGGGAGCTGTTTTTT
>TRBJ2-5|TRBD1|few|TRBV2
CASRDRGFGDRETQYF
TGTGCCAGCAGGGACAGGGGGTTTGGAGACCGAGAGACCCAGTACTTC
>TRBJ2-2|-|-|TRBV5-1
CASSLVRGSAGELFF
TGCGCCAGCAGCTTGGTAAGGGGCTCAGCCGGGGAGCTGTTTTTT
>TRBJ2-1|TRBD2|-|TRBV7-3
CASSLNPWREDFNEQFF
TGTGCCAGCAGCTTAAACCCTTGGCGGGAGGATTTCAATGAGCAGTTCTTC
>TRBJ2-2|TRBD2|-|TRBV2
CASKGTSLATGELFF
TGTGCCAGCAAGGGGACTAGTCTTGCCACCGGGGAGCTGTTTTTT
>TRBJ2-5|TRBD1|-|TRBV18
CASSLLTRDRVRPMKTSPEETQYF
TGTGCCAGCTCACTTCTAACCCGGGACAGGGTTCGACCTATGAAAACCTCTCCCGAAGAGACCCAGTACTTC
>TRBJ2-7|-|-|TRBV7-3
CASSLGVSYEQYF
TGTGCCAGCAGCTTAGGGGTTTCTTACGAGCAGTACTTC
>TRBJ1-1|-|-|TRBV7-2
CASSLALRGAVETEAFF
TGTGCCAGCAGCTTAGCGCTAAGGGGGGCTGTGGAAACTGAAGCTTTCTTT
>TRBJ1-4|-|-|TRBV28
CASSLGQGNEKLFF
TGTGCCAGCAGTTTAGGGCAGGGTAACGAAAAACTGTTTTTT
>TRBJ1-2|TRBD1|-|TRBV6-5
CASSYSGTGTLYGYTF
TGTGCCAGCAGTTACTCGGGGACAGGAACCCTCTATGGCTACACCTTC
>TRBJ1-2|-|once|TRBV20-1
CSAAQGWGHTF
TGCAGTGCTGCCCAGGGTTGGGGCCACACCTTC
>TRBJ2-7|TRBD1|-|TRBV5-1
CASSLGQGGGQYF
TGCGCCAGCAGCCTCGGACAGGGGGGCGGGCAGTACTTC
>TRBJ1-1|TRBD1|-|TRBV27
CASSPRQGRTEAFF
TGTGCCAGCAGTCCGCGACAGGGGAGGACTGAAGCTTTCTTT
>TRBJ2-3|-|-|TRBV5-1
CASSFNGDTQYF
TGCGCCAGCAGCTTTAATGGGGATACGCAGTATTTT
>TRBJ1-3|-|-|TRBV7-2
CASSLGRGGSGNTIYF
TGTGCCAGCAGCTTAGGTAGGGGTGGCTCTGGAAACACCATATATTTT
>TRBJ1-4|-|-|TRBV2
CASRYDVEKLFF
TGTGCCAGCAGATATGACGTAGAAAAACTGTTTTTT
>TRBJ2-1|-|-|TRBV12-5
CASGLVLKPHGDEQFF
TGTGCTAGTGGTTTGGTACTAAAGCCCCATGGGGATGAGCAGTTCTTC
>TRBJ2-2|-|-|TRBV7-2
CASSLAFGNTGELFF
TGTGCCAGCAGCTTAGCGTTTGGCAACACCGGGGAGCTGTTTTTT
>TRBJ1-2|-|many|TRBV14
CASSLTKGWGYGYTF
TGTGCCAGCAGCCTAACCAAGGGCTGGGGGTATGGCTACACCTTC
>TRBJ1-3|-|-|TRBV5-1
CASSLGGPSGNTIYF
TGCGCCAGCAGCTTGGGAGGCCCCTCTGGAAACACCATATATTTT
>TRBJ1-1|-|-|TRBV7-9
CASSLIDKGIAFF
TGTGCCAGCAGCTTAATAGACAAAGGGATAGCTTTCTTT
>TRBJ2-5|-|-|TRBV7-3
CASSLSLGEAQYF
TGTGCCAGCAGCTTAAGCCTTGGGGAGGCCCAGTACTTC
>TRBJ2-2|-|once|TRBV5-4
CASSFDSNTGELFF
TGTGCCAGCAGCTTCGACTCGAACACCGGGGAGCTGTTTTTT
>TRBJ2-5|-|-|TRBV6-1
CASTVGRGLETQYF
TGTGCCAGCACGGTCGGGAGAGGTTTAGAGACCCAGTACTTC
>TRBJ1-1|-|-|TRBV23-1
CGRGGKAPRDTEAFF
TGCGGCCGCGGCGGGAAGGCCCCGCGGGACACTGAAGCTTTCTTT
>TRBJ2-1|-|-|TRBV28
CASSLGTPGDNEQFF
TGTGCCAGCAGTTTAGGGACTCCCGGAGACAATGAGCAGTTCTTC
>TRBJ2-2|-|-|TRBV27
CANRTGELFF
TGTGCCAACCGAACCGGGGAGCTGTTTTTT
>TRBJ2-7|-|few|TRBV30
CAWSHPGADYEQYF
TGTGCCTGGAGTCACCCGGGGGCGGACTACGAGCAGTACTTC
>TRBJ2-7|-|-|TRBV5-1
CASSEGLPSYEQYF
TGCGCCAGCAGCGAGGGACTGCCGTCCTACGAGCAGTACTTC
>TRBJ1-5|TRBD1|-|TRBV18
CASSPRQGQEPQHF
TGTGCCAGCTCACCACGACAGGGGCAGGAGCCCCAGCATTTT
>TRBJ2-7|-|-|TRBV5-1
CASSAGTGLEDEQYF
TGCGCCAGCAGCGCAGGGACGGGATTGGAGGACGAGCAGTACTTC
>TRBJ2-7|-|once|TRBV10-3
CAIRDRGEGPYEQYF
TGTGCCATCAGGGACCGGGGTGAAGGGCCCTACGAGCAGTACTTC
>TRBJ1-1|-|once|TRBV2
CASSEGEGRGASFF
TGTGCCAGCAGTGAAGGTGAGGGTCGGGGAGCAAGTTTCTTT